This T cell receptor (beta chain) stems from a study of T cell clonotyping in hematopoietic cell transplantation. General study points: Broader posttransplant TCR repertoire diversity was predicted by graft donor and pretransplant recipient Inverse Simpson Index values.

The CDR3 length is 14 residues. Trimming took 2 bases from V and 2 from J, leaving 9 bases between them. Germline assignment: CDR1 SGHDT and CDR2 YYEEEE. Profiling relied on immunoSEQ multiplex PCR, and the TCRdb table lists in-frame clones only, not all of them. This sample has around 9,700 clones, with 89% found just once. Worth noting for this clone: Its antigen is undetermined.

The rearrangement uses TRBV5-6 and TRBJ2-3; D is perhaps TRBD2 (6 bases). The receptor comes from a male patient between 60 and 69 years old who had an allogeneic stem cell transplant from an unrelated donor, so the T cells may come from the graft donor. Some clones in this sample may be carry-over from other donors' samples. This material consisted of PBMCs, taken 180 days after allogeneic stem cell transplant. The CDR3 is CASSLWRATDTQYF. The CDR3 bases are TGTGCCAGCAGCTTATGGAGGGCCACAGATACGCAGTATTTT.